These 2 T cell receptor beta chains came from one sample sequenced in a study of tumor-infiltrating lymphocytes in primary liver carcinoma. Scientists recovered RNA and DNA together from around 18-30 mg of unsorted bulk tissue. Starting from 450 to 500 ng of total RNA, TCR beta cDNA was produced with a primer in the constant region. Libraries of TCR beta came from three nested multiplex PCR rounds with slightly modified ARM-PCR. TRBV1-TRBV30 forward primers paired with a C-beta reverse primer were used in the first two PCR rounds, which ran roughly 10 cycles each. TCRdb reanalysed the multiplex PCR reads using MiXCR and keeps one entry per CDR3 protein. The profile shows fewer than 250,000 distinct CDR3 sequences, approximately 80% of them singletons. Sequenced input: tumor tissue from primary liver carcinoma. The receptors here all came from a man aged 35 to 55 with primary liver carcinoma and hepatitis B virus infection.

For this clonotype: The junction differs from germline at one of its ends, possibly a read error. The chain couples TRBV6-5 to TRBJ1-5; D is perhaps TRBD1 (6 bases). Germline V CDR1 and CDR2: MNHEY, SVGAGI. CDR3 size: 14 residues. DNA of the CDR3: TGTGTCAGCAGCTACTCGGGACAAAATCAGCCCCAGCATTTT. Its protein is CVSSYSGQNQPQHF.

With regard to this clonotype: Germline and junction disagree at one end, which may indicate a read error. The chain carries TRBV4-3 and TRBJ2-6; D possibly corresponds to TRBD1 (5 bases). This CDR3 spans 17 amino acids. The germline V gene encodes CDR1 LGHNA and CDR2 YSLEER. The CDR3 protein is CASSQVGFRPGANALTF. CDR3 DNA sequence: TGCGCCAGCAGCCAAGTTGGGTTCCGCCCTGGGGCCAACGCCCTGACTTTC.